This TCR beta chain was profiled in a study of T cell responses to AZD1222 COVID-19 vaccine. Analysis merged second doses at about 4 or about 12 weeks. Germline loops: CDR1 LGHNA, CDR2 YSLEER. The CDR3 covers 14 residues. Trimming stripped 0 bases from V and 4 bases from J, with 9 bases between. The repertoire was sequenced with immunoSEQ multiplex PCR; TCRdb's copy has only in-frame clones and lacks some. The table records 250,000 to 300,000 clones, almost 95% of them present only once. Study outcomes and limitations: An increase in Spike-specific TCR breadth and depth was observed after two AZD1222 doses. Vaccine-associated CD4 TCRs ranged over spike, dominating at 160-218 and 743-854. None of the repertoires were sampled until the peak T cell response had passed.

With respect to this clone: Its specificity is unknown.

The starting material was peripheral blood, obtained 28 days after the second AZD1222 dose. The receptor comes from an adult who received the AZD1222 COVID-19 vaccine. The V call is TRBV4-3, the J call TRBJ1-2, with unresolved D. CDR3 bases: TGCGCCAGCAGCCAAGAAACGGCATTCTATGGCTACACCTTC. It is translated as CASSQETAFYGYTF.